This is a list of T cell receptor beta chains from one sample in a study of T cells in Graves' hyperthyroidism and ophthalmopathy. In TCRdb, the multiplex PCR reads were re-called with MiXCR into one record per CDR3 protein. The data contain 650,000 to 750,000 distinct CDR3 sequences, 12% to 15% of them seen just once; the ten biggest clones take up about a tenth. The sequencing sample was made of blood. The receptors were sampled from a woman aged 18 to 35 with Graves' hyperthyroidism. Each CDR3 is given with its conserved first and last residue. D genes are given only for firm matches. Size tells how often a clone was seen (once, few, many) or the class of an expanded clone, and some rows leave it out.

CDR3	DNA	V	D	J	size
CASSPKAGVTNTEAFF	TGTGCCAGCTCACCAAAGGCGGGGGTCACGAACACTGAAGCTTTCTTT	TRBV18	.	TRBJ1-1	many
CSALSGEGYGYTF	TGCAGTGCTCTCTCCGGAGAGGGTTATGGCTACACCTTC	TRBV20-1	.	TRBJ1-2	many
CASSPVGAQKGYF	TGTGCCAGCAGCCCTGTGGGGGCCCAAAAGGGGTATTTT	TRBV7-9	.	TRBJ2-3	.
CASSQDLGGWSGYTF	TGTGCCAGCAGCCAAGACCTTGGGGGCTGGTCTGGCTACACCTTC	TRBV3-1	.	TRBJ1-2	many
CASSWRQGALPPLHF	TGTGCCAGCAGTTGGAGACAGGGGGCCCTTCCACCCCTCCACTTT	TRBV28	TRBD1	TRBJ1-6	many
CSASPTSGRARETQYF	TGCAGTGCTAGCCCCACTAGCGGGAGGGCTCGCGAGACCCAGTACTTC	TRBV20-1	TRBD2	TRBJ2-5	.
CAWKQAGYEKLFF	TGTGCCTGGAAGCAGGCAGGGTATGAAAAACTGTTTTTT	TRBV30	.	TRBJ1-4	.
CASSRGLAGAGDTQYF	TGTGCCAGCAGCCGGGGACTAGCGGGAGCCGGAGATACGCAGTATTTT	TRBV13	TRBD2	TRBJ2-3	many
CASTRQNTGELFF	TGTGCCAGTACGAGGCAGAACACCGGGGAGCTGTTTTTT	TRBV19	.	TRBJ2-2	few
CAISEGEGNTEAFF	TGTGCCATCAGTGAAGGGGAAGGGAACACTGAAGCTTTCTTT	TRBV10-3	.	TRBJ1-1	.
CASSPGTSAFNEQFF	TGTGCCAGCAGCCCCGGGACTAGCGCGTTCAATGAGCAGTTCTTC	TRBV7-3	TRBD2	TRBJ2-1	few
CASSTDERRETQYF	TGTGCCAGCAGTACGGACGAGCGGCGAGAGACCCAGTACTTC	TRBV13	.	TRBJ2-5	.
CASRLAGLAYEQYF	TGTGCCAGCCGGCTGGCGGGACTAGCGTACGAGCAGTACTTC	TRBV6-1	TRBD2	TRBJ2-7	many
CASSLGTSGRALDTQYF	TGTGCCAGCAGTTTGGGAACTAGCGGGAGGGCCCTGGATACGCAGTATTTT	TRBV28	TRBD2	TRBJ2-3	few
CASSYPDSPLHF	TGTGCCAGCAGTTACCCCGATTCACCCCTCCACTTT	TRBV6-2/TRBV6-3	.	TRBJ1-6	.
CASSGQGRYTEAFF	TGTGCCAGCAGCGGACAGGGGCGCTACACTGAAGCTTTCTTT	TRBV2	TRBD1	TRBJ1-1	many
CASSLGEGENEQFF	TGTGCCAGCAGCCTAGGGGAGGGCGAAAATGAGCAGTTCTTC	TRBV9	TRBD2	TRBJ2-1	.
CASSIGVRDSEAFF	TGTGCCAGTAGTATAGGGGTCCGGGACAGTGAAGCTTTCTTT	TRBV19	TRBD1	TRBJ1-1	.
CASPSGVNTEAFF	TGTGCCAGCCCCTCTGGGGTAAACACTGAAGCTTTCTTT	TRBV2	.	TRBJ1-1	many
CASSVTGGLGNEQFF	TGTGCCAGCAGCGTTACAGGGGGTTTAGGCAATGAGCAGTTCTTC	TRBV7-8	TRBD1	TRBJ2-1	many